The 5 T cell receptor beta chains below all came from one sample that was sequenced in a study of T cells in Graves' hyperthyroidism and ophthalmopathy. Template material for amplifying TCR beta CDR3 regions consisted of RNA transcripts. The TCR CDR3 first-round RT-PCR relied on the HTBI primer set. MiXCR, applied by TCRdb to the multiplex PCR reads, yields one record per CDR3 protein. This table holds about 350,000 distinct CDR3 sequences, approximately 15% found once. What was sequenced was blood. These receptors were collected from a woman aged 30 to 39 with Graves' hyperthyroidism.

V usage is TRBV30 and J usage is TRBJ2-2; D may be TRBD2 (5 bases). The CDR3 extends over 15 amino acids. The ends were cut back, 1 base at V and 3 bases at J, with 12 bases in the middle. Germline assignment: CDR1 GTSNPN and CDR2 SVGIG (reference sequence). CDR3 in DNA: TGTGCCTGGAGTGCGAGGCGGGTCCACACCGGGGAGCTGTTTTTT. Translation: CAWSARRVHTGELFF.

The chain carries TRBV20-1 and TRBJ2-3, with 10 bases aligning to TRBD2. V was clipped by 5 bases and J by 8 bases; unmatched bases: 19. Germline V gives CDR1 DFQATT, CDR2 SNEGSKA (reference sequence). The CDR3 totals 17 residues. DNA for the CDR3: TGCAGTGCTCTCCCGGGAGCGGCTAGCGGGAGAAGGACTACGCAGTATTTT. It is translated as CSALPGAASGRRTTQYF.

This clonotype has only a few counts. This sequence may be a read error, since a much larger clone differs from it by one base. The CDR3: CATGQGDTGAFF. CDR3 DNA sequence: TGTGCCACCGGACAGGGAGACACTGGAGCTTTCTTT. The chain combines TRBV18 with TRBJ1-1, with 8 nucleotides matching TRBD1. The germline V gene encodes CDR1 KGHSH and CDR2 LQKENI. This CDR3 has 12 residues.

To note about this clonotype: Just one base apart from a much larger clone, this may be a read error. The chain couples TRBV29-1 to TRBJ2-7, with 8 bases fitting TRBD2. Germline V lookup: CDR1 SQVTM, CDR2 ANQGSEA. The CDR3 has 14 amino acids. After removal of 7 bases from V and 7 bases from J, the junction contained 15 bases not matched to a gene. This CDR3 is CSATRGAFPREQYF. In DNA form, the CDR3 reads TGCAGCGCTACGCGGGGGGCCTTTCCAAGGGAGCAGTACTTC.

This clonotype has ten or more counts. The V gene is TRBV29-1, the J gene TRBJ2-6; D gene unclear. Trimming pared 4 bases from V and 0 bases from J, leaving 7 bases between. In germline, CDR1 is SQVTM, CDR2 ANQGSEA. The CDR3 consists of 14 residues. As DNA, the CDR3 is TGCAGCGTTGGACTGGGCTCTGGGGCCAACGTCCTGACTTTC. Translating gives CSVGLGSGANVLTF. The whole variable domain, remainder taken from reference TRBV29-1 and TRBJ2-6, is SAVISQKPSRDICQRGTSLTIQCQVDSQVTMMFWYRQQPGQSLTLIATANQGSEATYESGFVIDKFPISRPNLTFSTLTVSNMSPEDSSIYLCSVGLGSGANVLTFGAGSRLTVL.